Below, 4 T cell receptor beta chains from the same sample are listed, as sequenced in a study of blood T cell repertoires in COVID-19. Method: immunoSEQ multiplex PCR; TCRdb's copy keeps in-frame clones and lacks some. The repertoire holds around 180,000 clones, with around 76% as singletons. The sample consisted of PBMCs or T cells enriched from blood (not recorded which). These receptors all stem from a woman aged 45-60 years with acute COVID-19.

This chain connects TRBV28 to TRBJ1-1; no clear D. V shed 5 bases and J shed 10 bases, with 8 bases lying between them. The CDR3 contains 10 residues. The germline V gene encodes CDR1 MDHEN and CDR2 SYDVKM. CDR3 DNA: TGTGCCAGCAGTCGATCGGTAGCTTTCTTT. It codes for CASSRSVAFF.

The chain links TRBV28 to TRBJ2-7, with 7 bases aligning to TRBD1. Germline V gene lookup returns CDR1 MDHEN and CDR2 SYDVKM. This CDR3 has 13 residues. J was trimmed by 4 bases and V by 4 bases; bases with no gene match: 4. This chain's CDR3 is CASSYEQGYEQYV. Written as DNA, the CDR3 is TGTGCCAGCAGTTACGAACAGGGGTACGAGCAGTACGTC.

The V call is TRBV14, the J call TRBJ2-2; TRBD1 aligns across 8 bases. J lost 5 bases, V lost 4 bases, and 6 bases had no gene match. The CDR3 length is 15 residues. In germline, CDR1 is SGHDN, CDR2 FVKESK. CDR3 region: CASSPGTGRTGELFF. Written as DNA, the CDR3 is TGTGCCAGCAGCCCCGGGACAGGACGGACCGGGGAGCTGTTTTTT.

The rearrangement joins TRBV6-5 to TRBJ1-2; TRBD1 matches at 7 bases. The CDR3 sequence is 12 residues long. V trimming: 11 bases; J trimming: 2 bases; junction bases outside the gene matches: 5. The germline V gene encodes CDR1 MNHEY and CDR2 SVGAGI. This CDR3 reads CALTGSNYGYTF. As DNA, the CDR3 is TGTGCCCTGACAGGGTCGAACTATGGCTACACCTTC.